The 20 T cell receptor beta chains presented below share a single source sample, sequenced in a study of blood T cells in healthy people across ages. A second PCR of about 6 to 11 cycles used a sample-barcoded 5' primer and a J-beta primer mix. TCRdb independently ran MiXCR on the 5' RACE reads; one entry per CDR3 protein. The table shows some 900,000 distinct CDR3 sequences, with around 26% occurring only once. Sequenced material: blood. These receptors originate from a woman at least 80 years old in good health.

This clonotype was detected ten times or more. This chain joins TRBV4-2 and TRBJ2-5; no clear D. Trimming cost V 0 bases and J 1 base, with 9 bases left between them. The CDR3 covers 15 residues. Germline V gene sequence: CDR1 LGHNA, CDR2 YNFKEQ. This CDR3 reads CASSQEGWGQETQYF. CDR3 bases: TGTGCCAGCAGCCAAGAGGGTTGGGGCCAAGAGACCCAGTACTTC.

This clonotype was found many times. The CDR3 here is CASSQQRHSTDTQYF. CDR3 DNA: TGTGCCAGCAGCCAACAGCGGCACAGCACAGATACGCAGTATTTT. This chain links TRBV3-1 with TRBJ2-3; a possible D gene is TRBD2 (5 bases). Germline-derived CDR1 and CDR2 are LGHDT and YNNKEL (reference sequence). V lost 2 bases to trimming and J lost 0 bases, with 9 bases between them. CDR3 size: 15 residues.

The chain is built from TRBV12-3 or TRBV12-4 and TRBJ2-3; D might be TRBD2 (5 bases). This CDR3 is 12 amino acids long. The V gene lost 5 bases and the J gene lost 7 bases, with 10 bases spanning the gap. The CDR3 reads CASSAGAHTQYF. DNA for the CDR3: TGTGCCAGCAGTGCGGGCGCACATACGCAGTATTTT.

V is TRBV11-2 and J is TRBJ2-5; D possibly corresponds to TRBD2 (5 bases). The DNA end favors TRBJ2-7, so the J call may be wrong. The CDR3 consists of 15 residues. Looked up from germline, CDR1 is SGHAT and CDR2 is FQNNGV. In DNA, the CDR3 is TGTGCCAGCAGCGCCCAACCCGGGATACGCTACGAGCAGTACTTC. This codes for CASSAQPGIRYEQYF.

This clonotype came up a few times. This chain joins TRBV20-1 and TRBJ2-1; D tentatively fits TRBD1 or TRBD2 (5 bases each). The CDR3 has 16 amino acids. Trimming removed 1 base from V and 15 bases from J, with 28 bases in between. CDR1 DFQATT and CDR2 SNEGSKA come from the germline V gene (reference sequence). CDR3 sequence reads: CSARAGTSGNYVPLFF. The CDR3 DNA sequence: TGCAGTGCTAGAGCCGGGACCTCTGGGAACTACGTCCCTCTGTTCTTC.

Worth noting for this clonotype: Given a much more abundant clone one base away, this may be a read error. V and J are TRBV29-1 and TRBJ2-2; D perhaps matches TRBD2 (6 bases). This CDR3 has 14 amino acids. The germline gives CDR1 SQVTM, CDR2 ANQGSEA. CDR3 residues: CSVDREPPSGKLFF. The CDR3 coding sequence is TGCAGCGTTGACCGGGAGCCTCCTTCCGGGAAGCTGTTTTTT.

This clonotype was seen at least ten times. CDR3 in amino acids: CASSLSTGGRETQYF. CDR3 sequence (DNA): TGTGCCAGCAGCCTATCTACAGGGGGCAGGGAGACCCAGTACTTC. The chain has TRBV28 and TRBJ2-5, with 9 bases fitting TRBD1. Germline V gene lookup returns CDR1 MDHEN and CDR2 SYDVKM. The CDR3 sequence is 15 residues long. Trimming removed 6 bases from V and 5 bases from J; junction bases left unmatched: 10.

In its sample, this clonotype was seen once. The junction does not match germline at one end; this may be a read error. V and J are TRBV3-1 and TRBJ1-6, with D possibly TRBD1 on 6 matching bases. Germline CDR1 reads LGHDT; CDR2 reads YNNKEL (reference sequence). The CDR3 runs to 16 residues. DNA for the CDR3: TGTGCCAGCAACCAAGAGGGGGGGATACTAGATTCACCCCTCCACTTT. Its protein is CASNQEGGILDSPLHF.

Ten or more counts support this clonotype. CDR3 residues: CASSDQGARGYTF. CDR3 nucleotides: TGTGCCAGCAGTGACCAGGGGGCCAGAGGCTACACCTTC. This chain joins TRBV6-1 and TRBJ1-2; 8 nucleotides match TRBD1. This CDR3 is built from 13 residues. The trim removed 3 bases at V and 8 bases at J, leaving 5 bases unmatched. Germline loops: CDR1 MNHNS, CDR2 SASEGT.

This clonotype turned up a few times. The CDR3 here is CASRGTGPGDYGYTF. The CDR3 DNA follows: TGTGCCAGCAGGGGGACAGGGCCCGGGGACTATGGCTACACCTTC. The chain is built from TRBV12-3 or TRBV12-4 and TRBJ1-2; 9 nucleotides match TRBD1. CDR3 length equals 15 residues. Trimming took 6 bases from V and 3 from J; bases not matched to a gene: 8.

The chain recombines TRBV24-1 with TRBJ1-5, with 7 bases matching TRBD1. Trimming removed 4 bases from V and 8 bases from J; junction bases left unmatched: 10. CDR3 length: 15 residues. Germline V CDR1 and CDR2: KGHDR, SFDVKD. The CDR3 region is CATSDPRQGREPQHF. In DNA, the CDR3 is TGTGCCACCAGTGACCCGAGACAGGGTAGAGAGCCCCAGCATTTT.

In its sample, this clonotype was seen many times. The chain has TRBV4-1 and TRBJ2-4; D not resolved. V was shortened by 4 bases and J by 0 bases, with 13 bases between the two germline ends. Per germline, CDR1 MGHRA and CDR2 YSYEKL. CDR3 length: 16 amino acids. The DNA of the CDR3 is TGCGCCAGCAGCCCCTTGAGTGGGTTAGCCAAAAACATTCAGTACTTC. As protein: CASSPLSGLAKNIQYF.

This clonotype was detected only a few times. The CDR3: CASSPYSPDYGYTF. The CDR3 bases are TGTGCCAGCTCACCATACAGCCCGGACTATGGCTACACCTTC. The chain employs TRBV18 and TRBJ1-2; no clear D. The V end was cut by 2 bases, the J end by 3 bases, with 10 bases between. The germline CDR1 and CDR2 sequences are KGHSH and LQKENI. CDR3 length equals 14 residues.

The chain is built from TRBV6-1 and TRBJ2-7, with 10 bases matching TRBD2. V gave up 4 bases and J gave up 6 bases; unmatched junction bases: 12. The germline gives CDR1 MNHNS, CDR2 SASEGT. This CDR3 contains 16 residues. CDR3 residues: CASSATLAGPPLEQYF. The CDR3 DNA follows: TGTGCCAGCAGTGCCACACTAGCGGGGCCCCCTCTCGAGCAGTACTTC.

The chain uses TRBV18 and TRBJ1-6; D remains ambiguous. The CDR3 runs to 13 residues. Germline V gives CDR1 KGHSH, CDR2 LQKENI. V was cut by 8 bases and J by 8 bases, with 13 bases left in between. The DNA for the CDR3 is TGTGCCAGCCGAGGTGGACTCGATTCACCCCTCCACTTT. This translates into CASRGGLDSPLHF.

Concerning this clonotype itself: This may arise from a read error, as a much more abundant clone is one base away. The chain has TRBV11-3 and TRBJ2-1, with 9 nucleotides matching TRBD2. The J call may be incorrect, as the DNA end agrees better with TRBJ2-7. CDR3 length: 15 residues. The germline V gene encodes CDR1 SGHNT and CDR2 YENEEA. CDR3 in DNA: TGTGCCAGCAGCTACTTAGCGGGGGCCTACAATGAGCAGTACTTC. It is translated as CASSYLAGAYNEQYF.

This clonotype was counted many times. With a much larger clone just one base away, this may be a read error. Written as DNA, the CDR3 is TGTGCCAGCAGCTTGACTACGGGGAGCTGCAATGAGCAGTTCTTC. Translating gives CASSLTTGSCNEQFF. This chain joins TRBV7-2 and TRBJ2-1; tentative D call: TRBD2 (5 bases). The CDR3 has 15 amino acids. Germline assignment: CDR1 SGHTA and CDR2 FQGNSA. Deletions cut 3 bases from V and 6 bases from J, with 15 bases between.

The table lists this clonotype with many counts. V gene TRBV20-1 combines with J gene TRBJ1-4, with a tentative D call TRBD1 (5 bases). Trimming cost V 6 bases and J 4 bases, with 18 bases left between them. Germline CDR1 is DFQATT and CDR2 is SNEGSKA (reference sequence). The CDR3 has 15 residues. DNA for the CDR3: TGCAGTGCCCCGACCTCCAAGGGGTTTAATGAAAAACTGTTTTTT. Residues: CSAPTSKGFNEKLFF.

This clonotype came up many times. The chain is built from TRBV7-9 and TRBJ2-7; 7 bases line up with TRBD1. V shed 2 bases, J shed 3 bases, and the junction held 7 bases outside the gene matches. CDR1 SEHNR and CDR2 FQNEAQ come from the germline V gene (reference sequence). The CDR3 runs to 15 residues. CDR3: CASSLRDSGVYEQYF. For the CDR3, the DNA is TGTGCCAGCAGCTTACGGGACAGTGGGGTCTACGAGCAGTACTTC.

The chain couples TRBV5-1 to TRBJ2-1; 7 bases match TRBD2. CDR1 and CDR2 (germline): SGHRS, YFSETQ. The CDR3 spans 15 residues. The V segment lost 0 bases and the J segment 10 bases; nucleotides outside the gene matches: 10. The CDR3 nucleotides read TGCGCCAGCAGCTTGGGCCTAGCGGTTATTGTAGAGCAGTTCTTC. Amino acid sequence: CASSLGLAVIVEQFF.